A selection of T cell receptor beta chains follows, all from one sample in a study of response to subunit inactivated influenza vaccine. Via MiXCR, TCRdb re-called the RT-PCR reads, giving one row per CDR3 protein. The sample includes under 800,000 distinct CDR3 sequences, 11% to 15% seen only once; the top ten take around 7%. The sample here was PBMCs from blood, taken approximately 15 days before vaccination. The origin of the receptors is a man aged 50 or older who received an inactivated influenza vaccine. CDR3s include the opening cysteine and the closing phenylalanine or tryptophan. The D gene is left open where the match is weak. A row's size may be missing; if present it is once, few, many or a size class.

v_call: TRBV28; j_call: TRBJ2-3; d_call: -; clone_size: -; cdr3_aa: CASSVTSSDTQYF; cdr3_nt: TGTGCCAGCAGTGTCACTAGTAGCGATACGCAGTATTTT
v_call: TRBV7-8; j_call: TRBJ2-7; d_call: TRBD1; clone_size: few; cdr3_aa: CASSSRQGWREQYF; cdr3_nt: TGTGCCAGCAGCTCACGACAGGGGTGGCGCGAGCAGTACTTC
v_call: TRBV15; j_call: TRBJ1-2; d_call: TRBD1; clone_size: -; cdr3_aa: CATSRDGGQGFYGYTF; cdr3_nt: TGTGCCACCAGCAGGGATGGAGGACAGGGCTTCTATGGCTACACCTTC
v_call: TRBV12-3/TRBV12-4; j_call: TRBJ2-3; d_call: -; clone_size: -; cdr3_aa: CASSLGRTGDTQYF; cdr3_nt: TGTGCCAGCAGTCTCGGACGGACGGGAGATACGCAGTATTTT
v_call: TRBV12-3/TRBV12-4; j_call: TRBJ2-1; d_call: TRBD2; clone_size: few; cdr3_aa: CASSTASGRINEQFF; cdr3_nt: TGTGCCAGCAGTACCGCTAGCGGGAGGATCAATGAGCAGTTCTTC
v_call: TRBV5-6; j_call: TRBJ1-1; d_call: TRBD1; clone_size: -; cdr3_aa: CASSPRRTGRSTEAFF; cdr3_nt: TGTGCCAGCAGCCCCCGCCGGACAGGGAGGAGCACTGAAGCTTTCTTT
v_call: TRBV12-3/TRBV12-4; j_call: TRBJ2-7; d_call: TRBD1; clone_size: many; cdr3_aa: CASSMGQGGYEQYF; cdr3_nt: TGTGCCAGCAGTATGGGACAGGGGGGCTACGAGCAGTACTTC
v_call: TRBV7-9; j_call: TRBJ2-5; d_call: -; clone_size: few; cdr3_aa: CASSFSPRETQYF; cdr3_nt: TGTGCCAGCAGCTTCTCACCCAGGGAGACCCAGTACTTC
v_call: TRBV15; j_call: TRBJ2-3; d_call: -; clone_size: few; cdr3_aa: CATGNGKVGTDTQYF; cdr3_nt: TGTGCCACCGGGAACGGAAAAGTGGGCACAGATACGCAGTATTTT
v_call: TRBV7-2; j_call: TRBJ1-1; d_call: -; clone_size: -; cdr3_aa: CASSLQVGDTEAFF; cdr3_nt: TGTGCCAGCAGCTTACAGGTGGGGGACACTGAAGCTTTCTTT
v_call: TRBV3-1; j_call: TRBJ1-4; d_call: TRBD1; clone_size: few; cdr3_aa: CASSHLSQGVEKLFF; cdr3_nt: TGTGCCAGCAGCCATTTATCACAGGGGGTTGAAAAACTGTTTTTT
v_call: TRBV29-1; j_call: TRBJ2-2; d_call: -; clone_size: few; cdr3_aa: CSGRDRGFTGELFF; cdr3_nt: TGCAGCGGGAGGGACAGAGGGTTCACCGGGGAGCTGTTTTTT
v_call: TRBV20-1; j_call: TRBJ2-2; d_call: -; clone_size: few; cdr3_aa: CSASGGTVNTGELFF; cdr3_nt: TGCAGTGCTAGTGGCGGGACGGTCAACACCGGGGAGCTGTTTTTT
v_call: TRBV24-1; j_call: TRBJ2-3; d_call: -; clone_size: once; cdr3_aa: CATSDRRTSTSTDTQYF; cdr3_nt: TGTGCCACCAGTGATCGAAGGACATCAACTAGCACAGATACGCAGTATTTT
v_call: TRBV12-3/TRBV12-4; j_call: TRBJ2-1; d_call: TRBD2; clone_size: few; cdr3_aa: CASSELAGYMDEQFF; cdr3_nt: TGTGCCAGCAGTGAACTAGCGGGGTATATGGATGAGCAGTTCTTC
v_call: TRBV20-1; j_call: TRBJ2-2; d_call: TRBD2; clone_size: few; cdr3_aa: CSARVAGAYTGELFF; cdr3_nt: TGCAGTGCTAGAGTAGCGGGAGCATACACCGGGGAGCTGTTTTTT
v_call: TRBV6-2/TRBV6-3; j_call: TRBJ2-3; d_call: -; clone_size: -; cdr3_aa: CARSYEAFTDTQYF; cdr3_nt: TGTGCCCGCAGTTACGAAGCTTTCACAGATACGCAGTATTTT
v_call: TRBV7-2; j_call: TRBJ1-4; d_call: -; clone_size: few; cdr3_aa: CASSLRNGNEKLFF; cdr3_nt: TGTGCCAGCAGCTTGAGGAACGGGAATGAAAAACTGTTTTTT
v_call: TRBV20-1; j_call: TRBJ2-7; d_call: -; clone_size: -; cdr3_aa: CSARNILRDEQYF; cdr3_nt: TGCAGTGCCCGCAATATTTTGAGGGACGAGCAGTACTTC
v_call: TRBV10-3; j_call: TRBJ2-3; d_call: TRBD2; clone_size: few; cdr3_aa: CAISGEETSARADTQYF; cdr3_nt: TGTGCCATCAGTGGAGAGGAGACTAGCGCTCGCGCAGATACGCAGTATTTT
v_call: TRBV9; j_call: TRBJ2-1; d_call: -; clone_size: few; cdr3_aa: CASSAPGTNHNEQFF; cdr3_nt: TGTGCCAGCAGCGCTCCCGGGACAAATCACAATGAGCAGTTCTTC
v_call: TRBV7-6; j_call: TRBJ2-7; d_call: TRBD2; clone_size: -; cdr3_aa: CASSLGGTSGTYEQYF; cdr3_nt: TGTGCCAGCAGCTTAGGGGGGACTAGCGGAACCTACGAGCAGTACTTC
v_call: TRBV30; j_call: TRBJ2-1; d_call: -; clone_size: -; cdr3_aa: CAWRPLPYNEQFF; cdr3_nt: TGTGCCTGGAGGCCCCTCCCGTACAATGAGCAGTTCTTC
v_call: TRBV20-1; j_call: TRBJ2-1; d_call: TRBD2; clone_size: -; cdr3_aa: CSVEGTSGVNEQFF; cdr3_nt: TGCAGTGTCGAGGGGACTAGCGGGGTTAATGAGCAGTTCTTC
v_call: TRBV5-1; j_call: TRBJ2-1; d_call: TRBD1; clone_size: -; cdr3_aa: CASGRTGAYNEQFF; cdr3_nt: TGCGCCAGCGGCCGGACAGGAGCGTACAATGAGCAGTTCTTC
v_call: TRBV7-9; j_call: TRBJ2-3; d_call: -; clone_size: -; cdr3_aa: CASSPDRQITDTQYF; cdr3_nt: TGTGCCAGCAGTCCCGACAGGCAGATCACAGATACGCAGTATTTT
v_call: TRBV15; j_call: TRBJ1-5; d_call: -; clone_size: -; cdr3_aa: CATSGDGVNQPQHF; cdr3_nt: TGTGCCACCAGCGGGGACGGTGTGAATCAGCCCCAGCATTTT
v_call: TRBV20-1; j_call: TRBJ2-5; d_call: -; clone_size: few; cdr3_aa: CSAGTQETQYF; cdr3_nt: TGCAGTGCTGGAACCCAAGAGACCCAGTACTTC
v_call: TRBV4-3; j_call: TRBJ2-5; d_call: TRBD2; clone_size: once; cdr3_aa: CASSQDLGWGGETQYF; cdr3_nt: TGCGCCAGCAGCCAAGATCTGGGTTGGGGGGGAGAGACCCAGTACTTC
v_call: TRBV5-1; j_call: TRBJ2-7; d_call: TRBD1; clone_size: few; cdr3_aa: CASSWGQGITYEQYF; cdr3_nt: TGCGCCAGCAGCTGGGGACAGGGGATTACCTACGAGCAGTACTTC
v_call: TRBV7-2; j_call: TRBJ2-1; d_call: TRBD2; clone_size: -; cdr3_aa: CASSPRSLGLAGGEQFF; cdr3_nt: TGTGCCAGCAGCCCACGGTCTTTGGGACTAGCGGGAGGTGAGCAGTTCTTC
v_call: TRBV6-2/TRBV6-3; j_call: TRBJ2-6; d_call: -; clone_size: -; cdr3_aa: CASSYQAEGANVLTF; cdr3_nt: TGTGCCAGCAGTTACCAGGCTGAAGGGGCCAACGTCCTGACTTTC
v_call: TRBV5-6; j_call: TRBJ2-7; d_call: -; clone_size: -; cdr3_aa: CASSLYGGKYEQYF; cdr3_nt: TGTGCCAGCAGCTTGTACGGGGGCAAGTACGAGCAGTACTTC
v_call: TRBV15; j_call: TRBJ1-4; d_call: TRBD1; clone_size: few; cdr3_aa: CATSRRTGGNEKLFF; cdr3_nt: TGTGCCACCAGCCGCCGGACAGGGGGAAATGAAAAACTGTTTTTT
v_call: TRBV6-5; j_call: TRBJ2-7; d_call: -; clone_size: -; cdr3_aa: CASSYTEGRSYEQYF; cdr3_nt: TGTGCCAGCAGTTACACGGAAGGACGGTCCTACGAGCAGTACTTC
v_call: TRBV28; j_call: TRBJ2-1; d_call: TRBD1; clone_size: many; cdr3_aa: CASSPSTGYYNEQFF; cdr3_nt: TGTGCCAGCAGTCCATCGACAGGGTACTACAATGAGCAGTTCTTC
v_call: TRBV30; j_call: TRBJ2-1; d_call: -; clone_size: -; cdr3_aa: CAWSSGLYIGEFF; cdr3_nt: TGTGCCTGGAGTTCCGGGCTTTACATTGGGGAGTTCTTC
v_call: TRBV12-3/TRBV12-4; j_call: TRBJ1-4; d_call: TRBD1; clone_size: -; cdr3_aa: CASRRQGPNEKLFF; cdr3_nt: TGTGCCAGCAGACGACAGGGGCCTAATGAAAAACTGTTTTTT
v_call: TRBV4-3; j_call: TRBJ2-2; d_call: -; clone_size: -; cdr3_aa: CASSQEKVVGSTGELFF; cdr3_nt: TGCGCCAGCAGCCAAGAGAAGGTAGTCGGGTCCACCGGGGAGCTGTTTTTT
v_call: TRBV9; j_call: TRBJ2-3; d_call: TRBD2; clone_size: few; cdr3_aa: CASSVDPSGVRDTQYF; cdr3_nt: TGTGCCAGCAGCGTAGACCCTAGCGGGGTAAGAGATACGCAGTATTTT
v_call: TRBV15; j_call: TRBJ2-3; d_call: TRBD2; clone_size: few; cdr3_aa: CATSREALAGDTQYF; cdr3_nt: TGTGCCACCAGCAGAGAGGCTCTAGCGGGAGATACGCAGTATTTT